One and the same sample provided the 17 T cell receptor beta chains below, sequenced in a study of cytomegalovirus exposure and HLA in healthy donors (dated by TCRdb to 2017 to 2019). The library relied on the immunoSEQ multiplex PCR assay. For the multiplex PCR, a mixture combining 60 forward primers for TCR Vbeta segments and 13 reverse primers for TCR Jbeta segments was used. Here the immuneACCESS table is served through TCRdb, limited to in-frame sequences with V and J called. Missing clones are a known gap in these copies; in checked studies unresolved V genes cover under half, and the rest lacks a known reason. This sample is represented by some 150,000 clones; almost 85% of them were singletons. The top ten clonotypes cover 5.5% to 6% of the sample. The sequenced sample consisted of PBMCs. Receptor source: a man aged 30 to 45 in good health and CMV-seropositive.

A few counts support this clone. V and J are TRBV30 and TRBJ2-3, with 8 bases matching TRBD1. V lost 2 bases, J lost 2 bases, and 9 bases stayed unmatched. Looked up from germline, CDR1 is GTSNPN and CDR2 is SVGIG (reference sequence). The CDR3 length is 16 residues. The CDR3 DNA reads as TGTGCCTGGAGTACGGGCCAGGGGGCCTACACAGATACGCAGTATTTT. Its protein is CAWSTGQGAYTDTQYF.

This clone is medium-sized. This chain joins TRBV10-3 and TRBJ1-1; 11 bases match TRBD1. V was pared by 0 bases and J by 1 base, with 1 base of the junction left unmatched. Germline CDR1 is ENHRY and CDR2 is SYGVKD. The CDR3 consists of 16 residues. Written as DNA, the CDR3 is TGTGCCATCAGTGAGTCGGGGACAGGGGGGAACACTGAAGCTTTCTTT. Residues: CAISESGTGGNTEAFF.

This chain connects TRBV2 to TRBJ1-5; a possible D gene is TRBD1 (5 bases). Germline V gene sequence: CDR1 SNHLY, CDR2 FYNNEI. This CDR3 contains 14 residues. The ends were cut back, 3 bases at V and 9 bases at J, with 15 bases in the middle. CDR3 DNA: TGTGCCAGCAGTGACAGGGAGGCACTTCTGCCCCAGCATTTT. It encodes CASSDREALLPQHF.

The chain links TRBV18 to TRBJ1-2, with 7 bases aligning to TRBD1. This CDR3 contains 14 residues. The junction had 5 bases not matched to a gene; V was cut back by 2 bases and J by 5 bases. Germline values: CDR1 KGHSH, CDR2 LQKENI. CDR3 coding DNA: TGTGCCAGCTCACCAAGGGGGCAAAATTATGGCTACACCTTC. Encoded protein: CASSPRGQNYGYTF.

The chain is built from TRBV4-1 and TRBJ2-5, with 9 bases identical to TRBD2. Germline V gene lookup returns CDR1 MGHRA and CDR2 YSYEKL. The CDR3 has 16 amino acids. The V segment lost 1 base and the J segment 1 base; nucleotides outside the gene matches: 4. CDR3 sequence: CASSQGGGGAQETQYF. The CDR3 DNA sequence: TGCGCCAGCAGCCAAGGGGGCGGGGGGGCCCAAGAGACCCAGTACTTC.

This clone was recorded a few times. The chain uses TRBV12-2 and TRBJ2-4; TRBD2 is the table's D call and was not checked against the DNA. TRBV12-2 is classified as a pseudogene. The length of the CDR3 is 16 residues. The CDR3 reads CASRLVLSKAKNIQYF. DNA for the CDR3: TGTGCAAGTCGCTTAGTTCTTAGTAAAGCCAAAAACATTCAGTACTTC.

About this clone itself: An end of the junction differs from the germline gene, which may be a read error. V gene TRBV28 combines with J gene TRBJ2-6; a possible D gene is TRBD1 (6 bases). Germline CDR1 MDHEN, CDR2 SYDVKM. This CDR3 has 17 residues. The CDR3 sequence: CASGDRGTPSGANGLTF. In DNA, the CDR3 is TGTGCCAGCGGCGATAGGGGGACCCCGTCTGGGGCCAACGGCCTGACTTTC.

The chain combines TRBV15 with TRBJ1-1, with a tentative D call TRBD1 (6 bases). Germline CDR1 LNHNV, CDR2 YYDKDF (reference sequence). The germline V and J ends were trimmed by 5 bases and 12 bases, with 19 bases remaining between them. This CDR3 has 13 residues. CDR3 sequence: CATSSREQGRTFF. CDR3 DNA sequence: TGTGCCACCAGCTCGCGTGAACAGGGTAGAACTTTCTTT.

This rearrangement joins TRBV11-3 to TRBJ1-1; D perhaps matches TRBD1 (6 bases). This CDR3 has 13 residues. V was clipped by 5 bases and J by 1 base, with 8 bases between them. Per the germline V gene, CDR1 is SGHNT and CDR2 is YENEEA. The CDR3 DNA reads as TGTGCCAGCAGCAAGACAGGGAACACTGAAGCTTTCTTT. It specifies CASSKTGNTEAFF.

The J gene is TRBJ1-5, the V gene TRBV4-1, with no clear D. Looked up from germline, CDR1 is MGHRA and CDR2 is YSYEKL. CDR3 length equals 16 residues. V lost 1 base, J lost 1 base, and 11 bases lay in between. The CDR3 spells CASSQGHGGSNQPQHF. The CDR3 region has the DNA TGCGCCAGCAGCCAAGGACATGGAGGGAGCAATCAGCCCCAGCATTTT.

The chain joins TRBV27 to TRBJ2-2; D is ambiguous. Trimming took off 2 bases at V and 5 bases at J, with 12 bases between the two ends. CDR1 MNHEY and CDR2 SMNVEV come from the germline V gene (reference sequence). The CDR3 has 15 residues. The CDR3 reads CASSLRLVGTGELFF. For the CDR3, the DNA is TGTGCCAGCAGTTTACGGCTAGTCGGAACCGGGGAGCTGTTTTTT.

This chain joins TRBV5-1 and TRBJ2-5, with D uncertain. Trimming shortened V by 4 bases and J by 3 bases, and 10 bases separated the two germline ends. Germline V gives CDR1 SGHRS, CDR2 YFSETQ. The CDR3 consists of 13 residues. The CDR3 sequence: CASSPPLEETQYF. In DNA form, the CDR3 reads TGCGCCAGCAGCCCTCCCCTAGAAGAGACCCAGTACTTC. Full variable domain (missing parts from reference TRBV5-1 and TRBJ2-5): KAGVTQTPRYLIKTRGQQVTLSCSPISGHRSVSWYQQTPGQGLQFLFEYFSETQRNKGNFPGRFSGRQFSNSRSEMNVSTLELGDSALYLCASSPPLEETQYFGPGTRLLVL.

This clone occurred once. Written as DNA, the CDR3 is TGCGCCAGCAGCTGGACAGGTAGAGGGACTGAAGCTTTCTTT. Translated: CASSWTGRGTEAFF. The chain links TRBV5-1 to TRBJ1-1; TRBD1 matches at 7 bases. V shed 3 bases, J shed 5 bases, and the junction held 7 bases outside the gene matches. The CDR3 totals 14 residues. Germline loops: CDR1 SGHRS, CDR2 YFSETQ.

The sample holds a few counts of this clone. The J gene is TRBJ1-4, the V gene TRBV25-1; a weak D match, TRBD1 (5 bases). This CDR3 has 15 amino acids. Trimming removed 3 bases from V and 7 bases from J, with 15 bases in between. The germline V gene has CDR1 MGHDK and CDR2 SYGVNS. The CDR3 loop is CASSDFWRGSEKLFF. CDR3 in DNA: TGTGCCAGCAGTGACTTTTGGAGGGGAAGTGAAAAACTGTTTTTT.

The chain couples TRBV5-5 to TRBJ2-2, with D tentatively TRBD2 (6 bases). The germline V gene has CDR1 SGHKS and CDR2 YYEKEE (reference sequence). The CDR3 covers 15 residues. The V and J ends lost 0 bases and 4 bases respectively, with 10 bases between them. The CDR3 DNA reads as TGTGCCAGCAGCTTGGAGGTCGGGAGCACCGGGGAGCTGTTTTTT. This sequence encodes CASSLEVGSTGELFF.

The CDR3 protein is CASSFAGTGSVNEQFF. The CDR3 coding sequence is TGTGCCAGCAGTTTCGCCGGGACAGGAAGCGTCAATGAGCAGTTCTTC. The chain couples TRBV6-5 to TRBJ2-1; 8 positions agree with TRBD1. The junction had 11 bases not matched to a gene; V was cut back by 4 bases and J by 6 bases. Germline values: CDR1 MNHEY, CDR2 SVGAGI. The CDR3 is made up of 16 amino acids.

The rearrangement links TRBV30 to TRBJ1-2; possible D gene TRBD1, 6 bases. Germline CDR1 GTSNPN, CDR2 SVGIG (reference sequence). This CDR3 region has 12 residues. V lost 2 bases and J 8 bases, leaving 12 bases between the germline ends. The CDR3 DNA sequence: TGTGCCTGGAGTCAGGACAGAAGGGGCTACACCTTC. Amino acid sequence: CAWSQDRRGYTF.